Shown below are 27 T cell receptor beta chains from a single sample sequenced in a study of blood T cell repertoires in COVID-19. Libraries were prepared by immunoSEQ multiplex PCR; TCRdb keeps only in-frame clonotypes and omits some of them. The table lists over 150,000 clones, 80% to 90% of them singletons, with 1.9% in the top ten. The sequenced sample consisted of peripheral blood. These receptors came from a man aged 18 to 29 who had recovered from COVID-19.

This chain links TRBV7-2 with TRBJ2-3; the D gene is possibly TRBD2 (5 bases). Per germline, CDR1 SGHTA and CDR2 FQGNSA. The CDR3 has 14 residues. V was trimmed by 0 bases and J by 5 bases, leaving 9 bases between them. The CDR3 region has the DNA TGTGCCAGCAGCTTAGCTTGGACTCAAGATACGCAGTATTTT. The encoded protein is CASSLAWTQDTQYF.

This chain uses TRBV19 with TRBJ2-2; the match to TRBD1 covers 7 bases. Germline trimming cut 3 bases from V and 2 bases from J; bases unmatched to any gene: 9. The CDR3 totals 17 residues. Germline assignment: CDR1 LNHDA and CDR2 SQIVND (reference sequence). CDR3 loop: CASSIFDREINTGELFF. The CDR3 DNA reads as TGTGCCAGTAGTATCTTCGACAGGGAGATAAACACCGGGGAGCTGTTTTTT. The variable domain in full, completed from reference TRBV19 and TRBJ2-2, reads DGGITQSPKYLFRKEGQNVTLSCEQNLNHDAMYWYRQDPGQGLRLIYYSQIVNDFQKGDIAEGYSVSREKKESFPLTVTSAQKNPTAFYLCASSIFDREINTGELFFGEGSRLTVL.

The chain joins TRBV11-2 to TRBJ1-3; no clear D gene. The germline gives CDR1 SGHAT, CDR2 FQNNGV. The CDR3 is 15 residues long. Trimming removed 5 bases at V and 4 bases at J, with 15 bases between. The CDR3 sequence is CASSTSSAGGNTIYF. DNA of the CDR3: TGTGCCAGCAGCACTTCTTCGGCGGGGGGAAACACCATATATTTT. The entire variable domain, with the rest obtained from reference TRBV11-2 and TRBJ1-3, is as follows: EAGVAQSPRYKIIEKRQSVAFWCNPISGHATLYWYQQILGQGPKLLIQFQNNGVVDDSQLPKDRFSAERLKGVDSTLKIQPAKLEDSAVYLCASSTSSAGGNTIYFGEGSWLTVV.

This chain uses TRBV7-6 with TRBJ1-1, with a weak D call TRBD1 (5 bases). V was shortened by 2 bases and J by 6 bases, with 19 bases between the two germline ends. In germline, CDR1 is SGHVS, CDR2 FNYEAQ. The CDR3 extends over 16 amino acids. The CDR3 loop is CASSLRQGRSKAEAFF. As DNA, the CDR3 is TGTGCCAGCAGCTTACGTCAGGGAAGATCCAAGGCTGAAGCTTTCTTT.

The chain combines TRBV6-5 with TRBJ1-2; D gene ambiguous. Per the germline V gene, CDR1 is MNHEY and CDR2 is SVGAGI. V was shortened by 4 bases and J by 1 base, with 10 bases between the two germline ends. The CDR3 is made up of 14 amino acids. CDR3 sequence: CASSFLSVNYGYTF. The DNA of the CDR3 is TGTGCCAGCAGTTTCCTCAGTGTTAACTATGGCTACACCTTC.

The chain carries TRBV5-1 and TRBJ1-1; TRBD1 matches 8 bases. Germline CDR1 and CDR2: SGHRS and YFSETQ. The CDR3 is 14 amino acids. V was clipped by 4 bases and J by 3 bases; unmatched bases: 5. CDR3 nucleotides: TGCGCCAGCAGCATGGACAGGGCGTACACTGAAGCTTTCTTT. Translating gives CASSMDRAYTEAFF.

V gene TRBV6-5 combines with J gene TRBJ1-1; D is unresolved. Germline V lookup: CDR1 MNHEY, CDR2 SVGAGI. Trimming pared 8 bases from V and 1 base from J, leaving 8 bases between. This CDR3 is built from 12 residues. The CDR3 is CASRRENTEAFF. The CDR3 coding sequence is TGTGCCAGCCGCCGGGAGAACACTGAAGCTTTCTTT.

The CDR3 DNA reads TGTGCCAGCAGTTCCCCGTCTAGTAAAGCTTTCTTT. Translating gives CASSSPSSKAFF. V gene TRBV28 combines with J gene TRBJ1-1; D unresolved. This CDR3 comprises 12 residues. The ends were cut back, 4 bases at V and 9 bases at J, with 12 bases in the middle. Germline V gene data show CDR1 as MDHEN and CDR2 as SYDVKM.

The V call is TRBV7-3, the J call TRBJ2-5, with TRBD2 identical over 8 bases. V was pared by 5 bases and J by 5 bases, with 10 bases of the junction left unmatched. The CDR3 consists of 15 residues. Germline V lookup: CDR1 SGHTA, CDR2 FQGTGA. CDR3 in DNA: TGTGCCAGCAGCATAAGCGGGAGTGTTGGGGAGACCCAGTACTTC. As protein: CASSISGSVGETQYF.

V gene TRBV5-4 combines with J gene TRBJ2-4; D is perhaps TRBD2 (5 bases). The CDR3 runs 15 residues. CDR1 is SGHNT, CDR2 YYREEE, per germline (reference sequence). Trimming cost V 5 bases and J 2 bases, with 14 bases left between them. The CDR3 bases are TGTGCCAGCAGTTCCTGGGGAGTAACCAAAAACATTCAGTACTTC. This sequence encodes CASSSWGVTKNIQYF.

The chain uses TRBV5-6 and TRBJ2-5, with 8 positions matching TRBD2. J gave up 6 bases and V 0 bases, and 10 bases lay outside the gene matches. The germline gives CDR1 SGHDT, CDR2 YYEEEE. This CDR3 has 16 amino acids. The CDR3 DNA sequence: TGTGCCAGCAGCTTGGACCCCGCGGGGGGTACGAAGACCCAGTACTTC. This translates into CASSLDPAGGTKTQYF.

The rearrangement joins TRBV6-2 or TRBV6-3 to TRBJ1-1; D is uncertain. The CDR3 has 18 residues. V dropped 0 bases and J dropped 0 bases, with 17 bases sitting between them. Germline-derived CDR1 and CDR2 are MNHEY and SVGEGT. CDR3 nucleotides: TGTGCCAGCAGTTACTCGAGAACTATGCCCGGGATGAACACTGAAGCTTTCTTT. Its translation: CASSYSRTMPGMNTEAFF.

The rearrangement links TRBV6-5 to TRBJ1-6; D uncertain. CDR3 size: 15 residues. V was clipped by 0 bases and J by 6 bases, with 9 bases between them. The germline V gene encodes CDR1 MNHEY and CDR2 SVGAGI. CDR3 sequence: CASSYSMRGNSPLHF. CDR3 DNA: TGTGCCAGCAGTTACTCGATGCGGGGTAATTCACCCCTCCACTTT.

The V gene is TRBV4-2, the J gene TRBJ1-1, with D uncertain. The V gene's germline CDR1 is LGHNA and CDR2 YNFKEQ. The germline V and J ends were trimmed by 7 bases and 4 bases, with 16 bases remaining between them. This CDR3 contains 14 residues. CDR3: CASKNDILITEAFF. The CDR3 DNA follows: TGTGCCAGCAAAAACGACATCCTCATCACTGAAGCTTTCTTT.

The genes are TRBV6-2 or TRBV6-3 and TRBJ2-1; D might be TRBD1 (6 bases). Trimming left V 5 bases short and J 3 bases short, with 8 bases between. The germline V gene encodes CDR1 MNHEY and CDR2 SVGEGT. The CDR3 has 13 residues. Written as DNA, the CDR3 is TGTGCCAGCAGTCCGGACAGCTACAATGAGCAGTTCTTC. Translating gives CASSPDSYNEQFF.

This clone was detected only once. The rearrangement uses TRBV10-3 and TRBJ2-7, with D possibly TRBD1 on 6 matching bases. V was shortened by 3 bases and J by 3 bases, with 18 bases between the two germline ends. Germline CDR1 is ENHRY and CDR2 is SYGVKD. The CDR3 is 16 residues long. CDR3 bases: TGTGCCATCAGTGATGTGGGCAGGGGCTCCATCTACGAGCAGTACTTC. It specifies CAISDVGRGSIYEQYF.

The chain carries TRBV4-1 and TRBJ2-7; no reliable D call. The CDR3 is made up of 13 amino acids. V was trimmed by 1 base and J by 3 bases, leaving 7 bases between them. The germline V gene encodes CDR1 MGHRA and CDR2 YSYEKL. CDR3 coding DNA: TGCGCCAGCAGCCAAGGGCCTTTCTACGAGCAGTACTTC. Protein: CASSQGPFYEQYF.

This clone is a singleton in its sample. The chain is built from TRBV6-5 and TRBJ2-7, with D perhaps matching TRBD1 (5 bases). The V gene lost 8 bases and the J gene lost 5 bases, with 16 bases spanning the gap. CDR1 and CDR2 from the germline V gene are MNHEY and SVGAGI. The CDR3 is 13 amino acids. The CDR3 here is CASGQGPFHEQYF. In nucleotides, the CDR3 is TGTGCCAGCGGTCAGGGTCCCTTCCACGAGCAGTACTTC.

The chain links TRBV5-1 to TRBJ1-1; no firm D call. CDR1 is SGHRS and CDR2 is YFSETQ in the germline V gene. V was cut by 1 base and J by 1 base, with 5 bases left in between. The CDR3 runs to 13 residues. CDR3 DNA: TGCGCCAGCAGCTTGACAGAGAACACTGAAGCTTTCTTT. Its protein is CASSLTENTEAFF.

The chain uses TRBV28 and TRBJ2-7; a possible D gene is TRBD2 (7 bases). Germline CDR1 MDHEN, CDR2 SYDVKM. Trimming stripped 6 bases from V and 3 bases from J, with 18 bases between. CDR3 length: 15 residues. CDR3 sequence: CASSLAGASFYEQYF. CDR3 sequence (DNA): TGTGCCAGCAGCCTCGCGGGGGCTTCTTTCTACGAGCAGTACTTC. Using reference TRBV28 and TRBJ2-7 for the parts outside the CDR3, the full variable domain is DVKVTQSSRYLVKRTGEKVFLECVQDMDHENMFWYRQDPGLGLRLIYFSYDVKMKEKGDIPEGYSVSREKKERFSLILESASTNQTSMYLCASSLAGASFYEQYFGPGTRLTVT.

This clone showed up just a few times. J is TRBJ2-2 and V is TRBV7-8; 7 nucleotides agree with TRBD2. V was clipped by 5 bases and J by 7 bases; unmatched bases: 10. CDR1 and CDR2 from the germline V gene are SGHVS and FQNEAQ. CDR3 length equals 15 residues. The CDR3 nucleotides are TGTGCCAGCAGCCTAGGAAGCGGGACTGACGGGGAGCTGTTTTTT. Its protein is CASSLGSGTDGELFF.

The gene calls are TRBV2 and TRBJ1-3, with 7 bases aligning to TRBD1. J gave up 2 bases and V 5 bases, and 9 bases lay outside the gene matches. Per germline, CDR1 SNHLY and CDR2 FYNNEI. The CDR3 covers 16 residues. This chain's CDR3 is CASSTQLQGAGNTIYF. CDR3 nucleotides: TGTGCCAGCAGTACACAACTTCAGGGGGCTGGAAACACCATATATTTT.

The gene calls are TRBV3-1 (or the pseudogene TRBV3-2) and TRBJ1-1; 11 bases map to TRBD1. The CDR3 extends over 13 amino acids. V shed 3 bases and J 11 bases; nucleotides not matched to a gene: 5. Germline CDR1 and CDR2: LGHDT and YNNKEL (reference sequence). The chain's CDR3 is CASSQGQGVEAFF. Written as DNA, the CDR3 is TGTGCCAGCAGCCAGGGACAGGGGGTTGAGGCTTTCTTT.

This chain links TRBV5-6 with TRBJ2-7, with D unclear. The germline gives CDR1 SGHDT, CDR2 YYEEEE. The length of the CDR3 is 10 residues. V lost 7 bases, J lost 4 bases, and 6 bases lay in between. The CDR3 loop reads CASGRYEQYF. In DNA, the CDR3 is TGTGCCAGCGGTAGATACGAGCAGTACTTC.

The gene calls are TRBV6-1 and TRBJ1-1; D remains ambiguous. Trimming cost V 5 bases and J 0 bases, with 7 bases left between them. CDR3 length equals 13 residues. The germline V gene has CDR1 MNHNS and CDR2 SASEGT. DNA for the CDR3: TGTGCCAGCAGTCTTACAGTGAACACTGAAGCTTTCTTT. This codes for CASSLTVNTEAFF.

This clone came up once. The CDR3 bases are TGTGCCAGCAGTTCCTTAGCGGGCGGGACCTACGAGCAGTACTTC. Translation gives CASSSLAGGTYEQYF. The chain recombines TRBV6-5 with TRBJ2-7, with TRBD2 matching 7 bases. Unmatched junction bases numbered 8, after V lost 4 bases and J lost 2 bases. Germline V gene sequence: CDR1 MNHEY, CDR2 SVGAGI. The CDR3 runs to 15 residues.

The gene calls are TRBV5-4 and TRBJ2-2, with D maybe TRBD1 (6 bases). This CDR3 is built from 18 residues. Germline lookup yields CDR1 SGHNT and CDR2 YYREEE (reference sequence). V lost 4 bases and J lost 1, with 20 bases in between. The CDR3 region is CASSQSSTGSGNTGELFF. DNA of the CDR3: TGTGCCAGCAGCCAATCTTCGACAGGATCGGGGAACACCGGGGAGCTGTTTTTT.